A selection of T cell receptor beta chains follows, all from one sample in a study of shared clonotypes between healthy human individuals. Some clones are missing from TCRdb's copy, which holds only in-frame ones; the method was immunoSEQ multiplex PCR. Seen here are millions of clones, 90% to 95% observed once, and the top ten hold 0.1% to 0.15%. What was sequenced was naive CD4+ T cells sorted from blood. These TCRs come from a man between 18 and 35 years old in good health. Both conserved end residues are part of each CDR3. Fields, in order: CDR3 DNA, CDR3 protein, clone size, D gene, CDR3 length, J gene, V gene. D genes are given only for firm matches. Size is stated for part of the rows, as once, few or many counts, or as a class when the clone is expanded.

cdr3_nt: TGTGCCAGCAGTCTCTCTAGCGGGGTAAGCTCCTACGAGCAGTACTTC
cdr3_aa: CASSLSSGVSSYEQYF
clone_size: -
d_call: TRBD2
cdr3_length: 16
j_call: TRBJ2-7
v_call: TRBV27

cdr3_nt: TGTGCCGCCGAGAATGACGGGACAGGGAACACTGAAGCTTTCTTT
cdr3_aa: CAAENDGTGNTEAFF
clone_size: -
d_call: TRBD1
cdr3_length: 15
j_call: TRBJ1-1
v_call: TRBV19

cdr3_nt: TGTGCCAGCAGCTTGAACAGCCGGAGCTCTGGAAACACCATATATTTT
cdr3_aa: CASSLNSRSSGNTIYF
clone_size: -
d_call: -
cdr3_length: 16
j_call: TRBJ1-3
v_call: TRBV5-4

cdr3_nt: TGTGCCAGCAAGCCCGACAGCAGCACCTACGAGCAGTACTTC
cdr3_aa: CASKPDSSTYEQYF
clone_size: -
d_call: -
cdr3_length: 14
j_call: TRBJ2-7
v_call: TRBV2

cdr3_nt: TGCGCCAGCAGCCCCCCGGGCAGCCAAGAGACCCAGTACTTC
cdr3_aa: CASSPPGSQETQYF
clone_size: -
d_call: -
cdr3_length: 14
j_call: TRBJ2-5
v_call: TRBV5-1

cdr3_nt: TGTGCCACCAGCAGAGTGACGGAGAATCAGCCCCAGCATTTT
cdr3_aa: CATSRVTENQPQHF
clone_size: -
d_call: -
cdr3_length: 14
j_call: TRBJ1-5
v_call: TRBV15

cdr3_nt: TGTGCCACCAGCAGGGGGAGGGAGGAGGTCGCAGATACGCAGTATTTT
cdr3_aa: CATSRGREEVADTQYF
clone_size: -
d_call: TRBD2
cdr3_length: 16
j_call: TRBJ2-3
v_call: TRBV15

cdr3_nt: TGTGCCAGTAGTACGCTCGATAATTCACCCCTCCACTTT
cdr3_aa: CASSTLDNSPLHF
clone_size: -
d_call: -
cdr3_length: 13
j_call: TRBJ1-6
v_call: TRBV19

cdr3_nt: TGCAGCGTGGATGGGACAGGGGGAGGTGGGGAGACCCAGTACTTC
cdr3_aa: CSVDGTGGGGETQYF
clone_size: -
d_call: TRBD1
cdr3_length: 15
j_call: TRBJ2-5
v_call: TRBV29-1

cdr3_nt: TGTGCCAGCTCACCCGGGACAGGGCCTTACGAGCAGTACTTC
cdr3_aa: CASSPGTGPYEQYF
clone_size: -
d_call: TRBD1
cdr3_length: 14
j_call: TRBJ2-7
v_call: TRBV18

cdr3_nt: TGTGCCACCAGCTTTAAGATATCGGGGAGTGCGGAGACCCAGTACTTC
cdr3_aa: CATSFKISGSAETQYF
clone_size: once
d_call: -
cdr3_length: 16
j_call: TRBJ2-5
v_call: TRBV15

cdr3_nt: TGTGCCAGCAGCTTAGATTACAGGGAGCTGGTGCCGTCTGGGGCCAACGTCCTGACTTTC
cdr3_aa: CASSLDYRELVPSGANVLTF
clone_size: -
d_call: -
cdr3_length: 20
j_call: TRBJ2-6
v_call: TRBV11-2

cdr3_nt: TGCGCCAGCAGCCGTAAGACACTTCTGAACACTGAAGCTTTCTTT
cdr3_aa: CASSRKTLLNTEAFF
clone_size: -
d_call: -
cdr3_length: 15
j_call: TRBJ1-1
v_call: TRBV5-1

cdr3_nt: TGTGCCAGCAGCTTACAGGGGCTTTGGACCCAGTACTTC
cdr3_aa: CASSLQGLWTQYF
clone_size: -
d_call: -
cdr3_length: 13
j_call: TRBJ2-5
v_call: TRBV7-9

cdr3_nt: TGTGCCAGCAGCTCGCACAAGGTCAATGAGCAGTTCTTC
cdr3_aa: CASSSHKVNEQFF
clone_size: once
d_call: -
cdr3_length: 13
j_call: TRBJ2-1
v_call: TRBV7-9

cdr3_nt: TGTGCCAGCAGCTACGGGACAGGGGTAGGCGAGCAGTACTTC
cdr3_aa: CASSYGTGVGEQYF
clone_size: -
d_call: TRBD1
cdr3_length: 14
j_call: TRBJ2-7
v_call: TRBV5-4

cdr3_nt: TGTGCCAGCAGGGAAACCGGACAGGGGAATGAAAAACTGTTTTTT
cdr3_aa: CASRETGQGNEKLFF
clone_size: -
d_call: TRBD1
cdr3_length: 15
j_call: TRBJ1-4
v_call: TRBV25-1

cdr3_nt: TGTGCCAGCAGCTTGGACAGGGTAGGGGCAGATGGCTACACCTTC
cdr3_aa: CASSLDRVGADGYTF
clone_size: -
d_call: -
cdr3_length: 15
j_call: TRBJ1-2
v_call: TRBV5-5